This TCR beta chain was retrieved from a study of a mutant IDH1 vaccine in newly diagnosed glioma. For the study at large: Among treated patients, roughly 62% were male and about 40% female, and mean age was 40.4 years.

Trimming cost V 10 bases and J 3 bases; bases outside gene matches: 7. This CDR3 contains 13 residues. The V gene's germline CDR1 is SGHNT and CDR2 YYREEE (reference sequence). Noted time point: baseline, week 1 (first vaccination visit). The treatment was: pre-vaccination baseline after standard-of-care therapy. Some clones are missing from TCRdb's copy, which holds only in-frame ones; the method was immunoSEQ multiplex PCR. The table has 15,000 to 20,000 clones, roughly 95% seen once. This sequence originates from a woman aged 18 to 35 with glioma. Some clones in this sample may be carry-over from other donors' samples. The genes are TRBV5-4 and TRBJ1-1; 9 bases agree with TRBD1. The material was peripheral blood mononuclear cells (PBMCs), obtained from a glioma patient treated with radiotherapy, temozolomide or both. This chain's CDR3 is CAVTGGRDTEAFF. As DNA, the CDR3 is TGTGCCGTTACAGGGGGCAGGGACACTGAAGCTTTCTTT.